This TCR beta chain originates from a study of cytomegalovirus exposure and HLA in healthy donors (TCRdb year 2017). The study in broad terms: According to an earlier analysis of a few hundred of the donors, 150 million to 200 million T cells yielded 90 million to 140 million unique TCR beta sequences and roughly 280 Gb of sequence data. The study aimed to test whether signatures of past pathogen exposure could be identified by cataloging public T cell receptors. Around 300 gigabases of sequencing data and tens of millions of unique TCR sequences were included in an early release covering 500 to 750 HLA-typed donors. Alongside the repertoire data, information on donor age, sex, ethnicity and CMV serostatus was compiled. Class I and class II HLA loci were covered by the typing at four-digit resolution. The later analysis used no new phenotypic data to find candidate immune exposures, relying instead on TCR beta sequences and their occurrence across donors. Along with the approximately 700-subject first cohort, a separate validation cohort of about 110 different subjects was used. The T cell repertoires of under 750 subjects were profiled by immunosequencing and related to cytomegalovirus serostatus. An earlier analysis of approximately 630 of the donors applied high-throughput TCR beta sequencing to assess whether each TCR beta V gene segment acted as functional or pseudogenic. Because of strong linkage in the cohort, four or five DR-DQ haplotypes were treated as single units for association and clustering. A later genetic analysis took genome-wide SNP genotypes for about 65% of the 666 donors and used that subset as a discovery cohort. High-throughput TCR immunosequencing, statistical association of individual TCRs with disease status, and machine learning were combined to predict cytomegalovirus infection status. All discovery cohort repertoires had been generated on a single sequencing platform. Across approximately 420 genotyped donors of the cohort, an average of roughly 250,000 unique TCR beta nucleotide sequences per donor were sequenced, and roughly a sixth of those sequences were non-productive. Typing coverage varied by locus: roughly 620-640 donors for A, B, C, DRB1 and DQB1; approximately 520 for DQA1; more than 600 for DPA1; around 490 for DPB1. The genetic ancestry cluster associated with self-reported Caucasian donors included 80% to 90% of the roughly 410 genotyped donors. In a later analysis, previously published TCR beta repertoires from roughly 710 donors were re-analyzed and high-resolution HLA genotyping was added so that TCR occurrence patterns could be studied. What the study reported, not specific to this receptor: The study listed 150 to 200 TCR beta chains as associated with cytomegalovirus. In a later genetic analysis, fewer N-insertions in productive TCRs were reported among donors in an Asian-associated ancestry cluster than the approximately 710-donor mean. The authors suggested that the approach could potentially be generalized to other disease states and immunological phenotypes. A later analysis found that most CMV-associated TCR beta chains appeared HLA-restricted, with HLA associations seemingly driven largely by CMV exposure. CMV serostatus was the only immune exposure information available for the cohort. A group of highly shared sequence variants was considered likely to be a technical artifact of the sequencing pipeline. Because counts were too low, more than 15 rarely observed V segments, including chromosome 9 orphons, were excluded from the earlier analysis of 587 of the donors. A further reported finding was that TCR beta sequences accurately predicted the HLA-A and HLA-B alleles for most subjects in the first cohort. A few of the identified cytomegalovirus-associated TCR beta chains were confirmed in vitro to be specific for cytomegalovirus antigens. Some IMGT-functional V segments, including TRBV6-2 and TRBV6-3, could not be told apart with the 87-base-pair reads, so those segments were excluded. The presence/absence analyses assumed that sequencing depth was roughly uniform across donors, and that assumption may not be true. V-gene and J-gene trimming of TCR beta chains was associated with a missense DCLRE1C variant in a later genetic analysis, and the association was replicated in an independent cohort. Cytomegalovirus status was reported to be diagnosed by the classifier with high specificity and sensitivity in both the original and validation cohorts. Broadly in line with IMGT annotations, most TCR beta V segments showed up in productive rearrangements about 87% or about 30% of the time in an earlier analysis of around 550 of the donors. Linkage disequilibrium might explain the correlated functional status among segregating V segments, but an unknown experimental factor could not be excluded. In a later analysis, several top co-occurrence clusters were reported to appear linked to parvovirus B19, influenza, CMV and Epstein-Barr virus. Most TCR sequences were observed very rarely across donors, whereas some public TCRs were present in many individuals. In this cohort, only TCR beta chains were sequenced, and detectable features were limited by the absence of alpha or paired-chain data. A later analysis associated about 18,000 TCR beta sequences with specific HLA alleles at a false discovery rate of 0.05. A later analysis found that HLA-associated TCR beta chains were more clonally expanded and had lower generation probabilities than equally common non-associated chains. HLA typing was unavailable for some donors at each locus, so association tests used only the typed subset. Strong co-occurrence of HLA alleles, especially DR and DQ, made assigning TCR associations to individual alleles difficult. In a later analysis, the rate of TCR association differed among HLA loci, with DRB1 alleles having the most associated TCRs and HLA-C alleles having the fewest.

The CDR3 runs 15 amino acids, cysteine and phenylalanine included. The kept DNA is CDR3 alone, 45 bases in frame from the first base. As encoded in the germline V gene, CDR1 is MDHEN while CDR2 is SYDVKM. V and J are trimmed by 4 bases and 3 bases, and the gene matches miss 5 bases of the junction. Notes on this clone: The target of this receptor is not known. No base-level quality is on record; no much larger clone is a single base apart.

The library relied on the immunoSEQ multiplex PCR assay. For the multiplex PCR, a mixture combining 60 forward primers for TCR Vbeta segments and 13 reverse primers for TCR Jbeta segments was used. The CDR3 region of rearranged TCR beta genes was amplified from genomic DNA by a multiplex PCR assay. Amplified TCR beta libraries were sequenced as 87-base-pair reads on the Illumina HiSeq System. On the study's bioinformatics: A later analysis tallied roughly 76 million unique TCR beta chains across the 600 to 700 repertoires, and 10 million to 11 million of those chains were shared by two or more donors. Raw reads were error-corrected and collapsed into unique sequences with a nearest-neighbor algorithm that merged closely related sequences to remove PCR and sequencing errors. CDR3 sequences were aligned to IMGT reference sequences to assign V, D and J gene segments. Each retained sequence needed at least a six-nucleotide match to both a V gene segment and a J gene segment. A rearrangement was called productive if the CDR3 had no stop codons and remained in frame with V and J, and every other rearrangement was called non-productive. Following IMGT convention, CDR3 was defined as the stretch from the second conserved V-encoded cysteine up to the conserved J-encoded phenylalanine. The earlier analysis of approximately 500 of the donors excluded sequences that lacked an unambiguous match to a single V gene segment. An earlier analysis of several hundred of the donors classified V segments as functional when productive rearrangements were above 56.7% and as segregating when the standard deviation between donors was above 5%. A statistical classification framework was built for diagnosing cytomegalovirus status from the catalog of TCR beta chain sequences. V and J gene assignment, in a later analysis, came from comparing TCR nucleotide sequences with IMGT/GENE-DB human TR gene sequences. Using the TCRdist pipeline, a later analysis assigned CDR3 sequences along with most-parsimonious VDJ recombination scenarios. In a later analysis, every TCR beta chain was defined by the combination of its CDR3 amino acid sequence and its V-gene family, and reads without a unique V-gene family were dropped. As a way to deal with suspected cross-contamination and a sequencing artifact, a later analysis dropped 450 to 600 nucleotide sequences that were highly shared and had low generation probability. In a later analysis, a clonal expansion index was calculated for each public chain from normalized within-repertoire ranks of inferred template counts. Generation probabilities in a later analysis came from a VDJ recombination model fitted to out-of-frame rearrangements, and those results were checked against IGoR. A later analysis scored TCR-TCR, TCR-HLA and TCR-CMV co-occurrence with hypergeometric tests, applying a repertoire-size bias correction to TCR pairs. False discovery rates were estimated in a later analysis by permuting HLA or CMV assignments 20 times. In a later analysis, co-occurring TCRs were grouped using DBSCAN, and TCRdist sequence similarity was added for clustering within HLA-allele-positive subsets. Repertoires with fewer than 30,000 or more than 120,000 public chains, plus five repertoires with anomalous nucleotide sharing, were excluded from co-occurrence clustering. TCRdb took this table from immuneACCESS and kept in-frame rearrangements with V and J called. Such tables lack part of the clones; where checked against another copy, unresolved V genes explain under half of the gap, and the rest is unexplained. For V, J and clone size, that table is used; D and trimming come from the DNA. This sample gives roughly 160,000 clones in total; 84% of them show up just once. More than 0.35% of the sample rests with the top ten.

In total, more than 500 healthy bone marrow donors made up the cohort. Cohort members were all nominally healthy when sampled, although unrecorded immune exposures were likely present. The donor tested CMV seronegative, placing the donor among the 352 seronegative members of the cohort. Every donor gave a peripheral blood sample, and the peripheral blood mononuclear cells from that sample were used for TCR beta sequencing. The Qiagen DNeasy Blood Extraction Kit was used to extract genomic DNA from the blood cell samples. The material sequenced was PBMCs. The rearranged chain carries TRBV28 and TRBJ2-7, and 11 bases in between align with TRBD2. This TCR was sampled from a boy between 2 and 10 years old in good health and CMV-seronegative. The DNA is as follows: TGTGCCAGCAGTTCACTAGCGGGAGAGAACTACGAGCAGTACTTC. It encodes CASSSLAGENYEQYF.